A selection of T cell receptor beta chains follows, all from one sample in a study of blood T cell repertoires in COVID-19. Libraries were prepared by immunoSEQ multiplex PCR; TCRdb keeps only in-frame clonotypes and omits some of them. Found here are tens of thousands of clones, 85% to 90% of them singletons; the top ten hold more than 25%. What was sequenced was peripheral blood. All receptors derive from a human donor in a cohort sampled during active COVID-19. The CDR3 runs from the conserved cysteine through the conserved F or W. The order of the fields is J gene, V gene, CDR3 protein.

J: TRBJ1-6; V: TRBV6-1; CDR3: CASSEGFSGNSPLHF
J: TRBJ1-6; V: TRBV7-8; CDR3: CASSLGGARNSPLHF
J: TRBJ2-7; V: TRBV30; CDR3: CAWSDYDEQYF
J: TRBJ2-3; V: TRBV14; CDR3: CASSRLQGSTDTQYF
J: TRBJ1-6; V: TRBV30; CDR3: CAWSQKGAGNSPLHF
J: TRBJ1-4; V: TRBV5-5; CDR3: CASSLQAGRNEKLFF
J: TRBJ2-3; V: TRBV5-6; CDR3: CASSLLSGGDTDTQYF
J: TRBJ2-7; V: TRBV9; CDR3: CASSVGARGAYEQYF
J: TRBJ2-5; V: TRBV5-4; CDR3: CASSSTGVETQYF
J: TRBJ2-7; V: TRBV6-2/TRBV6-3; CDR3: CASTYSPPGGYEQYF
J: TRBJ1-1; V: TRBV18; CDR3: CASSPRETEAFF
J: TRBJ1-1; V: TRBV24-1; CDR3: CATSSGTGETFF
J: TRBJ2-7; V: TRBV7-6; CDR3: CASSPRTSGGVYEQYF
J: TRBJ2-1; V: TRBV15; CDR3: CATSRDYESNEQFF
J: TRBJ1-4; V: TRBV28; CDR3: CASSLWQGAANEKLFF
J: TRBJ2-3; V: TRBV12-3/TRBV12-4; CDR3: CASSRQGLDKYF
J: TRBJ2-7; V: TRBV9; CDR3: CASSVRDRGVEQYF
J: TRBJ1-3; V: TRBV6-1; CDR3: CASSENSPRAGNTIYF
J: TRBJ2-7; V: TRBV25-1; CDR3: CASSTQTGTGGDVQYF
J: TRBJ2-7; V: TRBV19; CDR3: CASSPQRVAGEQYF
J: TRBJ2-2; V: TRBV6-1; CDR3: CASSEARLVGELFF
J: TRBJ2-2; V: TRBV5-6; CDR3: CASRLSLGQGTTGELFF
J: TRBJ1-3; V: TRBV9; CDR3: CASSQTQGAVGNTIYF
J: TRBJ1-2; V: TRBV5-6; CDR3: CASSPWTGGGYGYTF
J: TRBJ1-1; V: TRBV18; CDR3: CASSSGQGNTEAFF
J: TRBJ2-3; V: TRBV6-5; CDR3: CASSYAGGLVDTQYF
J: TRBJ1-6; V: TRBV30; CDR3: CAWRGRQNSPLHF
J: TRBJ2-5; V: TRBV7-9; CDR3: CASSSRNSGTRLSETQYF
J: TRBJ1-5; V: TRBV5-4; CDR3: CASSSEGAYQPQHF
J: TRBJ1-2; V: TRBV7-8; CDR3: CASSLARNRGDYYGYTF
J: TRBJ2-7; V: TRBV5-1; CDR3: CASSADRISYEQYF
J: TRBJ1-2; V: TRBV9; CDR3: CASSVGVTAASGYTF
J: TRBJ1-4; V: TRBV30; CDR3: CAWSSGTDSEKLFF
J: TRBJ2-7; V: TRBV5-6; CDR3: CASSSTGAGSYEQYF